The present T cell receptor (beta chain) was sequenced within a study of blood T cells in healthy people across ages. V shed 5 bases and J 4 bases; nucleotides not matched to a gene: 4. Germline CDR1 is SGHTA and CDR2 is FQGNSA. The CDR3 is 15 residues long. Primed by a sample-barcoded 5' primer and a J-beta primer mix, a second PCR proceeded for about 7 to 12 cycles. Every cDNA was tagged by a template-switch adaptor with 12 random nucleotides. From the 5' RACE reads, TCRdb called clonotypes with MiXCR, one entry per CDR3 protein. The sample includes about 1.5 million distinct CDR3 sequences, under 55% of them seen just once. This clonotype was observed a handful of times. Its specificity is not known. Study-wide results and caveats: Percentage of naive T cells showed a strong correlation with TCR beta diversity.

Total RNA, at least 5 micrograms per sample, was extracted from PBMCs. This TCR derives from a woman in her late teens or twenties in good health. The rearrangement links TRBV7-2 to TRBJ1-6; 8 bases line up with TRBD1. Source material: blood. The CDR3 bases are TGTGCCAGCAGCCCGAGGACAGGGTATAATTCACCCCTCCACTTT. Its translation: CASSPRTGYNSPLHF. Drawing the rest from reference TRBV7-2 and TRBJ1-6, the complete variable domain is GAGVSQSPSNKVTEKGKDVELRCDPISGHTALYWYRQSLGQGLEFLIYFQGNSAPDKSGLPSDRFSAERTGGSVSTLTIQRTQQEDSAVYLCASSPRTGYNSPLHFGNGTRLTVT.